This TCR beta chain emerged from a study of cytomegalovirus exposure and HLA in healthy donors. The CDR3 is 13 amino acids. Germline values: CDR1 SGHRS, CDR2 YFSETQ. Trimming took 4 bases from V and 10 from J, leaving 17 bases between them. Concerning this clone: Its antigen is undetermined.

Vbeta (60) and Jbeta (13) primers were used in the PCR. Method: immunoSEQ multiplex PCR; TCRdb's copy keeps in-frame clones and lacks some. The sample has about 59,000 clones, about 79% seen once. Study-level findings and limits: Cytomegalovirus status was reportedly diagnosed by the classifier with high sensitivity and specificity. Near-uniform donor sequencing depth was presumed by presence/absence analyses.

The rearrangement uses TRBV5-1 and TRBJ1-1, with a tentative D call TRBD1 (6 bases). Sequenced sample: PBMCs. This TCR was sampled from a middle-aged man in good health and CMV-seronegative. DNA for the CDR3: TGCGCCAGCAGCACCACAGGGTGGGAAGGAGCTTTCTTT. This translates into CASSTTGWEGAFF.